This T cell receptor beta chain was observed in a study of blood T cell repertoires in COVID-19. For the study at large: T cells, B-cell-depleted T cells, or PBMCs supplied cDNA or gDNA.

Looked up from germline, CDR1 is MGHRA and CDR2 is YSYEKL. The CDR3 is made up of 17 amino acids. The J segment lost 6 bases and the V segment lost 0 bases, leaving 11 bases of the junction unmatched. The method was immunoSEQ multiplex PCR; TCRdb's version includes in-frame clones alone and lacks a portion of them. The table includes around 230,000 clones, 70% to 90% detected once. Patients from Seattle were sampled longitudinally, starting during active infection. The chain carries TRBV4-1 and TRBJ2-7; 10 bases are shared with TRBD1. The clonotype was recovered from a man aged 45-65 years with COVID-19, enrolled during active disease. Sequencing was performed on peripheral blood. DNA of the CDR3: TGCGCCAGCAGCCAAGAACCCTCGGACAGGGGGGCAGGCGAGCAGTACTTC. Its translation is CASSQEPSDRGAGEQYF.